Sequencing of this T cell receptor (beta chain) was carried out in a study of blood T cells in healthy people across ages (dated by TCRdb to 2015 to 2017). With respect to the entire study: In model experiments, template switching captured roughly one uniquely barcoded TCR beta cDNA molecule for every two T cells. Using deep sequencing normalized with unique cDNA molecular identifiers, the study measured how TCR beta repertoire diversity changes with age. The study analyzed two additional independent replicas of 1 million unique cDNA reads from the same blood draw for two donors, one aged 18 to 29 and one aged 80 or older. To avoid experimental bias, donors of different ages were distributed randomly across sequencing lanes. The donors were split into four age groups: young (average 16 years), middle-aged (roughly 42), aged (about 62) and long-lived (approximately 80). What the study reported, not specific to this receptor: Compared with the aged group, the long-lived group had more naive CD4+ T cells, fewer expanded clones and increased TCR diversity, a pattern suggesting age selection. The CMV infection status of donors was not known, potentially confounding age-related changes in expanded clonotypes. Conclusive comparison of naive and antigen-experienced compartments was prevented by the profiling of bulk unsorted PBMCs. Estimates of total diversity from one million sequenced T cells were regarded as lower bounds and underestimates. As age increased, observed TCR beta diversity per million T cells dropped in a roughly linear way, and a significant reduction was already evident by age 40. Observed TCR beta diversity correlated strongly with the percentage of naive T cells measured by flow cytometry.

According to the germline V gene, CDR1 reads KGHSH and CDR2 reads LQKENI. Inclusive of the bounding cysteine and phenylalanine, the CDR3 is 15 residues long. Here the CDR3 DNA is all that survives: 45 bases in frame from base 1. The roughly 37 donors, aged 6 to 90 years, were systemically healthy Caucasian individuals from Russia. Around 10 milliliters of peripheral blood were drawn from each donor into EDTA-treated Vacutainer tubes. Ficoll-Paque density-gradient centrifugation was used to isolate PBMCs, with at least 6 million per sample. Total RNA, at least 6 micrograms per sample, was extracted from PBMCs with Trizol reagent. The percentages of naive CD45RAhigh/CD27high T cells were determined by flow cytometry on a PBMC aliquot from every donor. The library came from 5' RACE. Sequenced on an Illumina HiSeq 2500. A second PCR of about 7 to 12 cycles was run with a J-beta primer mix and a sample-barcoded 5' primer. Each TCR beta cDNA molecule received a unique molecular identifier from a template-switch 5' adaptor carrying 12 random nucleotides. Each sample yielded at least 3 million CDR3-containing paired-end reads. All of the RNA was converted into first-strand cDNA using the Mint cDNA synthesis kit, with a TRBC-specific oligonucleotide serving as the primer. All cDNA was treated with uracil-DNA glycosylase and then went through a first 18-cycle PCR with the universal primers M1SS and BC2_uni_R. The paper's processing steps were these. For normalization, 1 million high-quality reads were randomly selected from each sample, with every read carrying a distinct molecular identifier. Reads sharing molecular identifiers were discarded rather than binned into consensus sequences. MiTCR, set to a Q25 quality threshold and the strictest error-elimination algorithm, was used for CDR3 identification, clonotype clustering and error correction. A nonparametric unseen species model using Euler transformation provided a lower-bound estimate of total TCR beta diversity. Using fastp at Q25 and MiXCR, TCRdb reprocessed the public reads and kept productive beta chains. Identical CDR3 protein sequences are pooled into one entry, listed with their most common genes and DNA. These V and J calls rely on TCRdb rather than the paper's analysis. Present in this sample are 550,000 to 750,000 distinct CDR3 sequences, roughly 21% of which were seen just once. The top ten clones comprise roughly 3.9% of the sample.

Note on this clonotype: Its antigen is not yet known. No much larger clonotype is one base removed from it; base qualities were not supplied.

The sequencing sample was made of blood. The clonotype comes from a man in his 70s in good health. The sequence is built from TRBV18 and TRBJ2-5; 8 junctional bases match TRBD2. The J call could be wrong; TRBJ2-1 is a better fit for the DNA end. The CDR3 region has the sequence CASSPPMAGGHEQFF. The nucleotides are TGTGCCAGCTCACCACCAATGGCGGGAGGCCATGAGCAGTTCTTC.